The text below deals with one T cell receptor (beta chain). The V and J ends lost 2 bases and 5 bases, in that order; junction bases with no gene match: 7. Germline V CDR1 and CDR2: MDHEN, SYDVKM. There are 15 residues in the CDR3. This sample was taken from a study of cytomegalovirus exposure and HLA in healthy donors. PCR amplification relied on 60 Vbeta primers (plus 13 Jbeta primers). The table came from immunoSEQ multiplex PCR; TCRdb's copy has only in-frame clones and leaves some out. The repertoire includes under 200,000 clones, 79% of them detected once, and 3.5% to 5% sits in the top ten. V is TRBV28 and J is TRBJ1-1, with 8 nucleotides matching TRBD1. The sequencing input was PBMCs. The sequence was obtained from a woman aged 25 to 45 in good health and CMV-seropositive. CDR3 residues: CASSLAGQEATEAFF. In nucleotides, the CDR3 is TGTGCCAGCAGTTTAGCGGGACAGGAGGCGACTGAAGCTTTCTTT.